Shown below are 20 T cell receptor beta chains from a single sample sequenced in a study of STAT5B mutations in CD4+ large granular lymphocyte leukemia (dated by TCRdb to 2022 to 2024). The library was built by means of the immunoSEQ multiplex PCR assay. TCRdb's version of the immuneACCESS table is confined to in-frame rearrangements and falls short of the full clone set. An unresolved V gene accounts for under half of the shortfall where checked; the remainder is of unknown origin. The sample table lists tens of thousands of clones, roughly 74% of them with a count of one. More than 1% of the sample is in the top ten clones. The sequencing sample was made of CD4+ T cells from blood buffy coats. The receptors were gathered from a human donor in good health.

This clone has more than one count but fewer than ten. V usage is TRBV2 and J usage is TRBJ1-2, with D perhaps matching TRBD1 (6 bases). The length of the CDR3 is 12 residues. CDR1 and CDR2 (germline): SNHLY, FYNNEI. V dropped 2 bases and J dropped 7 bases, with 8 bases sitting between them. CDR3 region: CASSETGAGYTF. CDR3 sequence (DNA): TGTGCCAGCAGTGAAACGGGGGCTGGCTACACCTTC.

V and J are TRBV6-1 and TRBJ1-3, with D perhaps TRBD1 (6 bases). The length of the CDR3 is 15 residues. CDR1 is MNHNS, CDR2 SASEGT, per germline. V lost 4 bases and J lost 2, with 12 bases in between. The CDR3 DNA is TGTGCCAGCAGTGTATTTAAGGGGGCTGGAAACACCATATATTTT. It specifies CASSVFKGAGNTIYF.

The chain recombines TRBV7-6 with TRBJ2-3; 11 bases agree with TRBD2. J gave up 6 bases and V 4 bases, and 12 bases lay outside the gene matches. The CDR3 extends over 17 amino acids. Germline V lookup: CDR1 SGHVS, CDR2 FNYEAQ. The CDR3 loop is CASSWGFSGRANDTQYF. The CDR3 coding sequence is TGTGCCAGCAGCTGGGGGTTTAGCGGGAGGGCCAATGATACGCAGTATTTT.

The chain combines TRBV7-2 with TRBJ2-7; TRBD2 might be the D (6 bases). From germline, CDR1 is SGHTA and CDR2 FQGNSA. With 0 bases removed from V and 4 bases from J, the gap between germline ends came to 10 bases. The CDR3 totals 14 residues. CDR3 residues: CASSLARDGYEQYF. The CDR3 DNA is TGTGCCAGCAGCTTAGCGCGGGACGGGTACGAGCAGTACTTC.

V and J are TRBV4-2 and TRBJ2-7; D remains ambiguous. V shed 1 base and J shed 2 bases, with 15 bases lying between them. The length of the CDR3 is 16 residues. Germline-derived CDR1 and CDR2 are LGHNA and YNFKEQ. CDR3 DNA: TGTGCCAGCAGCCAAGGGGGATACTCCTCGCCCTACGAGCAGTACTTC. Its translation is CASSQGGYSSPYEQYF.

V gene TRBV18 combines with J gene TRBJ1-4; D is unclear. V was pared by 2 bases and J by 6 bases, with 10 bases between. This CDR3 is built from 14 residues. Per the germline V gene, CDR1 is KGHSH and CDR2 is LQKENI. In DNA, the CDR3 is TGTGCCAGCTCACCAATGGACTGGGATGAAAAACTGTTTTTT. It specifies CASSPMDWDEKLFF.

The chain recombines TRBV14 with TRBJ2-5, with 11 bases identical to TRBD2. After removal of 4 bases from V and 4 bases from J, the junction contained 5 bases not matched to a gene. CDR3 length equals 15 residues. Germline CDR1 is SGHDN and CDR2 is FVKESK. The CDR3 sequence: CASSLNLAGGETQYF. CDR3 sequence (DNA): TGTGCCAGCAGCCTTAATCTAGCGGGAGGAGAGACCCAGTACTTC.

In DNA, the CDR3 is TGTGCCAGCTCACCAGGAGGATTGGAAACTGAAGCTTTCTTT. This translates into CASSPGGLETEAFF. This rearrangement joins TRBV18 to TRBJ1-1; D call uncertain. CDR1 KGHSH and CDR2 LQKENI come from the germline V gene. The V and J ends lost 2 bases and 5 bases respectively, with 12 bases between them. CDR3 size: 14 residues.

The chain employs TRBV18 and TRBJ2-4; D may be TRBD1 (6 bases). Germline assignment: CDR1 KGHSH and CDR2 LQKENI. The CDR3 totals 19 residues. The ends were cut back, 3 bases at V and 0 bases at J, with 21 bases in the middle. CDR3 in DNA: TGTGCCAGCTCACCTATAACCCGACAGGTAGGATTAGCCAAAAACATTCAGTACTTC. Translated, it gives CASSPITRQVGLAKNIQYF. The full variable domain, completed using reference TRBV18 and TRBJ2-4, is NAGVMQNPRHLVRRRGQEARLRCSPMKGHSHVYWYRQLPEEGLKFMVYLQKENIIDESGMPKERFSAEFPKEGPSILRIQQVVRGDSAAYFCASSPITRQVGLAKNIQYFGAGTRLSVL.

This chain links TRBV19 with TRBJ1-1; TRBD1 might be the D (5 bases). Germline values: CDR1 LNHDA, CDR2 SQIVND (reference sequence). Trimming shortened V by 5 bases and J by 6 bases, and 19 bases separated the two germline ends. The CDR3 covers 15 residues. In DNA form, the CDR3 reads TGTGCCAGTAGTCCCTTGGGGGAGGGTAGGGCTGAAGCTTTCTTT. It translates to CASSPLGEGRAEAFF.

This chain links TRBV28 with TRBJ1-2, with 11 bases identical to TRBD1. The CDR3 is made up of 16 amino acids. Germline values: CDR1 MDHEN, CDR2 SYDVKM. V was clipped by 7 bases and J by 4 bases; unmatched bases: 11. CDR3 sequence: CASTFLPGQGGYGYTF. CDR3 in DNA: TGTGCCAGCACCTTCTTACCGGGACAGGGGGGCTATGGCTACACCTTC.

The CDR3 here is CAISEVPGGGSQETQYF. The CDR3 coding sequence is TGTGCCATCAGTGAGGTGCCCGGGGGCGGTAGTCAAGAGACCCAGTACTTC. The chain has TRBV10-3 and TRBJ2-5, with D possibly called TRBD1 or TRBD2 (6 bases each). Germline V gene lookup returns CDR1 ENHRY and CDR2 SYGVKD. V was clipped by 2 bases and J by 2 bases, with 18 bases between them. The CDR3 is 17 residues long.

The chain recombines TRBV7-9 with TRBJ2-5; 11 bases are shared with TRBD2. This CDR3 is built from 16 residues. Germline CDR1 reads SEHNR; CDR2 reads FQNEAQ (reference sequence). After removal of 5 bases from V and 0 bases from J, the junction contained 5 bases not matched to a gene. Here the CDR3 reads CASSPRTSGYQETQYF. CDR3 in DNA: TGTGCCAGCAGCCCCCGGACTAGCGGGTACCAAGAGACCCAGTACTTC.

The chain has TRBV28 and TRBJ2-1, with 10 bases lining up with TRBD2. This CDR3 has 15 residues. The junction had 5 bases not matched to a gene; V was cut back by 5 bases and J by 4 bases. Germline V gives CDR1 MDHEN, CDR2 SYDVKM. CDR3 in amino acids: CASSLAGEGYNEQFF. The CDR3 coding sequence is TGTGCCAGCAGTCTAGCGGGAGAGGGGTACAATGAGCAGTTCTTC.

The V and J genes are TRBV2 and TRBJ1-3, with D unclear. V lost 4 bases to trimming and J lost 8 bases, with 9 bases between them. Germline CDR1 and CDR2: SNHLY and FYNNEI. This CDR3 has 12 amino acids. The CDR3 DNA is TGTGCCAGCAGTGGGACGCGGGACACCATATATTTT. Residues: CASSGTRDTIYF. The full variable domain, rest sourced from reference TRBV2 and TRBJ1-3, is EPEVTQTPSHQVTQMGQEVILRCVPISNHLYFYWYRQILGQKVEFLVSFYNNEISEKSEIFDDQFSVERPDGSNFTLKIRSTKLEDSAMYFCASSGTRDTIYFGEGSWLTVV.

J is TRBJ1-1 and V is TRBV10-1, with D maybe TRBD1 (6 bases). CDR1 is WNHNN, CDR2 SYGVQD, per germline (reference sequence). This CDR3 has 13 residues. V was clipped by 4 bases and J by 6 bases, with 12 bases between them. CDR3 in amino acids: CASSAITGSEAFF. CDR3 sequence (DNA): TGCGCCAGCAGTGCCATCACAGGGTCTGAAGCTTTCTTT.

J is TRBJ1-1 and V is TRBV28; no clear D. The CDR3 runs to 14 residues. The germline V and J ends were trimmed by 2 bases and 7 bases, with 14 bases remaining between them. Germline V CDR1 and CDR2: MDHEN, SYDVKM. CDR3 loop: CASSLVRGWGEAFF. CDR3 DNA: TGTGCCAGCAGTTTAGTACGTGGTTGGGGTGAAGCTTTCTTT.

Written as DNA, the CDR3 is TGTGCCAGCAGTTCTTCCGGGACAGGGGGCAGCTACGAGCAGTACTTC. It encodes CASSSSGTGGSYEQYF. This chain joins TRBV2 and TRBJ2-7; 12 bases align to TRBD1. Trimming at V came to 5 bases and at J to 3 bases, leaving 8 bases not matched to a gene. CDR3 length: 16 amino acids. Per germline, CDR1 SNHLY and CDR2 FYNNEI.

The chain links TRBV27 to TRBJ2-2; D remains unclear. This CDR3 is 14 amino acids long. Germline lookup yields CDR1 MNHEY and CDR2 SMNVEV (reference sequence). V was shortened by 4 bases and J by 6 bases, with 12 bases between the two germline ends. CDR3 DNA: TGTGCCAGCAGTTCGCCCAATCTCCCCGGGGAGCTGTTTTTT. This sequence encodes CASSSPNLPGELFF.

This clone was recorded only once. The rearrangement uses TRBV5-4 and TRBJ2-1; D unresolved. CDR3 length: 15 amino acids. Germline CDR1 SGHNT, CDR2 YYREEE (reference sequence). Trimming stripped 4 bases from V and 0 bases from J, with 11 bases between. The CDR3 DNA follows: TGTGCCAGCAGCGACCGCCCGAGCTCCTACAATGAGCAGTTCTTC. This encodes CASSDRPSSYNEQFF.